The clone carrying this T cell receptor beta chain was observed a few times. Germline lookup yields CDR1 SGHRS and CDR2 YFSETQ. The CDR3 has 14 residues. V was pared by 2 bases and J by 6 bases, with 5 bases of the junction left unmatched. These data come from a study of response to subunit inactivated influenza vaccine. TCRdb reprocessed the RT-PCR reads with MiXCR, giving one entry per CDR3 protein. The table lists more than 550,000 distinct CDR3 sequences, roughly 10% of them singletons, with 9.5% to 11% in the top ten. The same specimen was also included in a second study, on T cells expressing NK-cell markers. That paper notes: Synthesis of TCR beta cDNA relied on 5'RACE template switching carrying UMIs. Seven donors tested HCMV-seropositive and one tested seronegative among the eight sequenced. The dominant NKG2C+ clonotypes represented roughly 1.0-7.5% of CD8+ T cells in more than five donors.

The sample was PBMCs from blood, taken on the day of vaccination. This sequence was found in a man aged 50 to 59 who received an inactivated influenza vaccine. V usage is TRBV5-1 and J usage is TRBJ1-2, with 9 bases fitting TRBD1. CDR3 loop: CASSFDRGANGYTF. CDR3 sequence (DNA): TGCGCCAGCAGCTTCGACAGGGGGGCCAATGGCTACACCTTC.